The subject of this entry is one T cell receptor (beta chain). Its specific antigen is unknown. No base quality information exists; no much larger clone differs at one position. The V end gives up 5 bases and the J end 4 bases, leaving 8 bases in the junction not matched to a gene. The germline V gene yields SQVTM for CDR1 and ANQGSEA for CDR2. The CDR3, from cysteine to phenylalanine, totals 13 residues. Solely the CDR3 DNA is kept, with 39 bases framed from the first base. The sample comes from a study of cytomegalovirus exposure and HLA in healthy donors (dated by TCRdb to 2017 to 2019). For the study in its entirety: According to an earlier analysis of a few hundred of the donors, some 180 million T cells yielded some 120 million unique TCR beta sequences and 276 Gb of sequence data. A later analysis re-analyzed previously published TCR beta repertoires from 500 to 700 donors and added high-resolution HLA genotyping to study TCR occurrence patterns. The study aimed to test whether signatures of past pathogen exposure could be identified by cataloging public T cell receptors. Typing coverage differed by locus: A, B, C, DRB1 and DQB1 were typed in roughly 620-640 donors, DQA1 in approximately 520, DPA1 in 600 to 610, and DPB1 in 450 to 480. Donor age, sex, ethnicity and CMV serostatus were compiled alongside the repertoire data. In the later analysis, no new phenotypic data were used to find candidate immune exposures; instead, reliance was placed on TCR beta sequences and their occurrence across donors. An early release covering over 500 HLA-typed donors comprised approximately 300 gigabases of sequencing data and some 79 million unique TCR sequences. Every discovery cohort repertoire had been produced on one sequencing platform. To predict cytomegalovirus infection status, the study brought together high-throughput TCR immunosequencing, statistical association of individual TCRs with disease status, and machine learning. The genetic ancestry cluster associated with self-reported Caucasian donors included over 65% of the 398 genotyped donors. In an earlier analysis of 550 to 700 of the donors, high-throughput TCR beta sequencing was used to judge whether each TCR beta V gene segment behaved as functional or pseudogenic. Because of strong linkage in the cohort, five DR-DQ haplotypes were treated as single units for association and clustering. The study profiled the T cell repertoires of 550 to 700 subjects by immunosequencing and related them to cytomegalovirus serostatus. Genome-wide SNP genotypes for about 65% of the 666 donors were used in a later genetic analysis, which treated that subset as a discovery cohort. A separate validation cohort of roughly 120 different subjects was used in addition to the roughly 700-subject first cohort. Class I and class II HLA loci were covered by the typing at four-digit resolution. On average, 235,054 unique TCR beta nucleotide sequences were sequenced per donor among more than 350 genotyped donors of the cohort, with 15% to 20% of those sequences being non-productive.

The method behind the library was the immunoSEQ multiplex PCR assay. For the multiplex PCR, a mixture combining 60 forward primers for TCR Vbeta segments and 13 reverse primers for TCR Jbeta segments was used. A multiplex PCR assay on genomic DNA amplified the CDR3 region of rearranged TCR beta genes. On the Illumina HiSeq System, the amplified TCR beta libraries were sequenced as 87-base-pair reads. The paper's processing steps were these. Across the 640 or so repertoires, a later analysis counted some 80 million unique TCR beta chains, roughly 11 million of which were shared by at least two donors. A nearest-neighbor algorithm error-corrected the raw reads and collapsed the reads into unique sequences, merging closely related sequences to remove PCR and sequencing errors. CDR3 sequences were aligned to IMGT reference sequences to assign V, D and J gene segments. For a sequence to be retained, at least a six-nucleotide match to both a V gene segment and a J gene segment was required. Rearrangements were classified as productive when the CDR3 lacked stop codons and remained in frame with V and J, and all other rearrangements were classified as non-productive. CDR3 was defined according to IMGT convention as the region running from the second conserved V-encoded cysteine to the conserved J-encoded phenylalanine. Sequences without an unambiguous match to a single V gene segment were excluded from the earlier analysis of 500 to 700 of the donors. In an earlier analysis of almost 600 of the donors, a V segment was called functional when productive rearrangements were above 56.7%, and segregating when the standard deviation between donors exceeded 5%. To diagnose cytomegalovirus status from the catalog of TCR beta chain sequences, a statistical classification framework was built. In a later analysis, V and J genes were assigned by comparing TCR nucleotide sequences against IMGT/GENE-DB human TR gene sequences. A later analysis assigned CDR3 sequences and most-parsimonious VDJ recombination scenarios with the TCRdist pipeline. In a later analysis, each TCR beta chain was defined by its CDR3 amino acid sequence together with its V-gene family, and reads without a unique V-gene family were excluded. To address suspected cross-contamination and a sequencing artifact, a later analysis removed 550 to 750 highly shared, low-generation-probability nucleotide sequences. In a later analysis, a clonal expansion index was calculated for each public chain from normalized within-repertoire ranks of inferred template counts. In a later analysis, generation probabilities were computed using a VDJ recombination model fitted to out-of-frame rearrangements, and the results were checked against IGoR. A later analysis scored TCR-TCR, TCR-HLA and TCR-CMV co-occurrence with hypergeometric tests, applying a repertoire-size bias correction to TCR pairs. False discovery rates were estimated in a later analysis by permuting HLA or CMV assignments 20 times. A later analysis grouped co-occurring TCRs with DBSCAN, adding TCRdist sequence similarity when clustering within HLA-allele-positive subsets. For co-occurrence clustering, repertoires with fewer than 30,000 or more than 120,000 public chains were excluded, along with several repertoires with anomalous nucleotide sharing. TCRdb limited this immuneACCESS table to in-frame rearrangements with V and J called. A share of clones is missing; checked studies link under half to unresolved V genes, and the rest is unexplained. V, J and clone size were drawn from that table, and D and trimming were deduced from the DNA. The sample table shows about 140,000 clones, and approximately 80% are seen once. Over 2% of the sample rests with the top ten.

On the study overall, not on this receptor specifically: A total of about 180 TCR beta chains were listed by the study as associated with cytomegalovirus. Presence/absence analyses assumed roughly uniform sequencing depth across donors, an assumption that may not hold. In a later analysis, HLA-associated TCR beta chains showed more clonal expansion and lower generation probabilities than non-associated chains that were equally common. Assigning TCR associations to individual alleles was difficult when HLA alleles, especially DR and DQ, strongly co-occurred. A group of highly shared sequence variants was considered likely to be a technical artifact of the sequencing pipeline. In a later analysis, several top co-occurrence clusters were reported to appear linked to parvovirus B19, influenza, CMV and Epstein-Barr virus. Because the 87-base-pair reads could not distinguish some IMGT-functional V segments, including TRBV6-2 and TRBV6-3, those segments were excluded. The cohort was sequenced for TCR beta chains only, and without alpha or paired-chain data the features that could be detected were limited. Most CMV-associated TCR beta chains appeared to be HLA-restricted in a later analysis, and the HLA associations seemed to be driven largely by CMV exposure. In a later analysis, the rate of TCR association differed among HLA loci, with DRB1 alleles having the most associated TCRs and HLA-C alleles having the fewest. HLA typing was unavailable for some donors at each locus, so association tests used only the typed subset. A later genetic analysis associated a missense DCLRE1C variant with V-gene and J-gene trimming of TCR beta chains, and an independent cohort replicated the association. In an earlier analysis of fewer than 750 of the donors, most TCR beta V segments were observed in productive rearrangements about 90% or about 30% of the time, broadly matching IMGT annotations. Most TCR sequences were seen in very few donors, while some public TCRs were found in many individuals. Immune exposure information for the cohort was limited to CMV serostatus. Specific HLA alleles were associated with more than 15,000 TCR beta sequences at a false discovery rate of 0.05 in a later analysis. In vitro tests confirmed that three of the cytomegalovirus-associated TCR beta chains recognize cytomegalovirus antigens. The classifier was reported to diagnose cytomegalovirus status with high specificity and sensitivity in both the original cohort and the validation cohort. A further reported finding was that TCR beta sequences accurately predicted the HLA-A and HLA-B alleles for most subjects in the first cohort. Compared with the roughly 670-donor mean, donors in an Asian-associated ancestry cluster had fewer N-insertions in productive TCRs, according to a later genetic analysis. Linkage disequilibrium might explain the correlated functional status among segregating V segments, but an unknown experimental factor could not be excluded. Approximately 18 rarely observed V segments, including chromosome 9 orphons, were excluded from the earlier analysis of a few hundred of the donors because counts were too low. It was suggested by the authors that the approach could potentially be generalized to other disease states and immunological phenotypes.

The cohort comprised approximately 700 healthy bone marrow donors. At the time of sampling, all cohort members were nominally healthy, though unrecorded immune exposures were likely present. The donor tested CMV seropositive and was one of the 289 seropositive cohort members. Every donor gave a peripheral blood sample, and the peripheral blood mononuclear cells from that sample were used for TCR beta sequencing. Genomic DNA extraction from the blood cell samples was performed with the Qiagen DNeasy Blood Extraction Kit. Here the chain combines TRBV29-1 and TRBJ2-7; 7 central bases correspond to TRBD1. This TCR came from a woman between 18 and 29 years old in good health and CMV-seropositive. The sequencing sample was made of PBMCs. The CDR3 is CSVPGTDIYEQYF. The sequenced DNA: TGCAGCGTTCCCGGGACAGACATTTACGAGCAGTACTTC.